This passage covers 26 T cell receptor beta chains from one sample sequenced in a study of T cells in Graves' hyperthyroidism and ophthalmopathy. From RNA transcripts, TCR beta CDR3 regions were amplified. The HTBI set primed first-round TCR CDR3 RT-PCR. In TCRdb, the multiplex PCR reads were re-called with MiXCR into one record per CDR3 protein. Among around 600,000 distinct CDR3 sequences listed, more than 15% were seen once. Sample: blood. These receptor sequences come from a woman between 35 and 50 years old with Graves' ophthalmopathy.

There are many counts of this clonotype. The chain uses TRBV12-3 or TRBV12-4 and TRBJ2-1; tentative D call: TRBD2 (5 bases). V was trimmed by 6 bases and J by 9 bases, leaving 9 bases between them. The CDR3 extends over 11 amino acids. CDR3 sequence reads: CASRFGSEQFF. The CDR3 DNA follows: TGTGCCAGCAGGTTTGGGAGTGAGCAGTTCTTC.

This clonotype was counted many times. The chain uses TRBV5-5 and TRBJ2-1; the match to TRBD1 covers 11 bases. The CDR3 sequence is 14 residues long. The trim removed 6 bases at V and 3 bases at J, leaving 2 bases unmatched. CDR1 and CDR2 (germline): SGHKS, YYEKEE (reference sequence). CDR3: CASIGTGGYNEQFF. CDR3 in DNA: TGTGCCAGCATCGGGACAGGGGGCTACAATGAGCAGTTCTTC.

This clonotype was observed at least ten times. The CDR3 DNA reads TGTGCCTGGAGTTCCCCAGGAGGAACTTACAATGAGCAGTTCTTC. Translation: CAWSSPGGTYNEQFF. This chain joins TRBV30 and TRBJ2-1; tentative D call: TRBD2 (5 bases). Trimming left V 2 bases short and J 4 bases short, with 15 bases between. This CDR3 has 15 residues. Germline CDR1 GTSNPN, CDR2 SVGIG (reference sequence).

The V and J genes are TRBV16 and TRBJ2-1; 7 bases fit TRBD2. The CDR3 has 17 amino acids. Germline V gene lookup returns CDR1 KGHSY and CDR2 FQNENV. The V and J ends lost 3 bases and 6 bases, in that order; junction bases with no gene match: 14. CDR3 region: CASSHGRGKGLSNEQFF. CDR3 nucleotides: TGTGCCAGCAGCCATGGGAGGGGAAAAGGACTCTCCAATGAGCAGTTCTTC.

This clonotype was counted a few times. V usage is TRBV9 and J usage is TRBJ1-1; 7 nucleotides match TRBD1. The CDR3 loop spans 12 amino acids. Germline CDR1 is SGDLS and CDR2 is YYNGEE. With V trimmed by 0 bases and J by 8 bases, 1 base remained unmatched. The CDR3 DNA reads TGTGCCAGCAGCGTAGGAGGGGGCGAAGCTTTCTTT. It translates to CASSVGGGEAFF.

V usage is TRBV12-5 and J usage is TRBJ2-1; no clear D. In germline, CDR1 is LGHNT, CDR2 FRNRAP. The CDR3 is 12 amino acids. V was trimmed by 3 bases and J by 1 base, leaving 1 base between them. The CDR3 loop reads CASGFSYNEQFF. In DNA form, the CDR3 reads TGTGCTAGTGGTTTTTCCTACAATGAGCAGTTCTTC.

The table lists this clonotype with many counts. In DNA form, the CDR3 reads TGTGCCAGCAGCCAAGCGGGGGCCACAGATACGCAGTATTTT. Its translation is CASSQAGATDTQYF. The V gene is TRBV6-1, the J gene TRBJ2-3; 8 bases line up with TRBD2. The V and J ends lost 6 bases and 2 bases, in that order; junction bases with no gene match: 4. This CDR3 region has 14 residues. Per germline, CDR1 MNHNS and CDR2 SASEGT.

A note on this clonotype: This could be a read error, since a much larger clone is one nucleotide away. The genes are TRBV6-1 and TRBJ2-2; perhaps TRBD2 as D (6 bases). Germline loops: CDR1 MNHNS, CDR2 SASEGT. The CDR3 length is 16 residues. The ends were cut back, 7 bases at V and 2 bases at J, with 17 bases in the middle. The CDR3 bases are TGTGCCAGCATTCCGGGGGTAGCGGTTAACACCGGGGAGCTGTTTTTT. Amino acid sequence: CASIPGVAVNTGELFF.

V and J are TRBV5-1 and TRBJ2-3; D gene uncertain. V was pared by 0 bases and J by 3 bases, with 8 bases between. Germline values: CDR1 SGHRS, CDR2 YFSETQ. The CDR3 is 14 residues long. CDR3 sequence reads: CASSLVVETDTQYF. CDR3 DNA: TGCGCCAGCAGCTTGGTAGTCGAGACAGATACGCAGTATTTT. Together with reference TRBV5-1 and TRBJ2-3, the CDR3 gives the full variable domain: KAGVTQTPRYLIKTRGQQVTLSCSPISGHRSVSWYQQTPGQGLQFLFEYFSETQRNKGNFPGRFSGRQFSNSRSEMNVSTLELGDSALYLCASSLVVETDTQYFGPGTRLTVL.

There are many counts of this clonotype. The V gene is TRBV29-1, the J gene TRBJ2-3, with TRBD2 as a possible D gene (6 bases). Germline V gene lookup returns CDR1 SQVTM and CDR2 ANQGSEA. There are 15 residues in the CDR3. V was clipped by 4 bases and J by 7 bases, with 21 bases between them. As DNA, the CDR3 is TGCAGCGTTGGAATGAGGACCCCCGGGGGATATACGCAGTATTTT. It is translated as CSVGMRTPGGYTQYF.

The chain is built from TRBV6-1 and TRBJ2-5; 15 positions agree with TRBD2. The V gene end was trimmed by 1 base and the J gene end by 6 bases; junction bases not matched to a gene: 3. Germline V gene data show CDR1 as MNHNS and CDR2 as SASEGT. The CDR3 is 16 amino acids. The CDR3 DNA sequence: TGTGCCAGCAGTGAAGGGACTAGCGGGGGGGTAAAGACCCAGTACTTC. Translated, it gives CASSEGTSGGVKTQYF.

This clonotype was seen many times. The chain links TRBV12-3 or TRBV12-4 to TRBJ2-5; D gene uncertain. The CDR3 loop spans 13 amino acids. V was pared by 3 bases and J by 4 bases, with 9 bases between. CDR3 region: CASSFSPRETQYF. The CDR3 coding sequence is TGTGCCAGCAGTTTTAGCCCCCGAGAGACCCAGTACTTC.

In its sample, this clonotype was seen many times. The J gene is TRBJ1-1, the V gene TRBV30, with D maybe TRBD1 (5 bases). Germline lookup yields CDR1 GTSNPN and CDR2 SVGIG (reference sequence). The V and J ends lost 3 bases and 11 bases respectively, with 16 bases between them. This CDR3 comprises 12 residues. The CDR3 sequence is CAWRTVAGSAFF. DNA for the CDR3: TGTGCCTGGAGGACAGTCGCAGGGAGCGCTTTCTTT.

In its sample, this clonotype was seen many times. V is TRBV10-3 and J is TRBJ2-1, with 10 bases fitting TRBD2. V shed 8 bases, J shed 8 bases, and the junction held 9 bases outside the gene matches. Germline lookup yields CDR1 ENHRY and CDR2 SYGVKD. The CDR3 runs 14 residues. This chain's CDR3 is CAIASGRGGHEQFF. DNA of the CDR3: TGTGCCATCGCTAGCGGGAGAGGGGGCCATGAGCAGTTCTTC.

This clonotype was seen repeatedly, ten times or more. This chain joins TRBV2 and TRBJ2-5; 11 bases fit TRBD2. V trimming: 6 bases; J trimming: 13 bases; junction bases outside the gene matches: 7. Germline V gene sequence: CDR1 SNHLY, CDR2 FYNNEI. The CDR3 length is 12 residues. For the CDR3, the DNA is TGTGCCAGCAGACTAGCGGGAGTCGTTGGGTACTTC. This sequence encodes CASRLAGVVGYF.

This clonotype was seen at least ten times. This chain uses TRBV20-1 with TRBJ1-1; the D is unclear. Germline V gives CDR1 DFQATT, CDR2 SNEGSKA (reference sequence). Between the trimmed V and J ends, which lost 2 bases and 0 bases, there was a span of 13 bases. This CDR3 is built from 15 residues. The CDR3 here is CSARLGGNLNTEAFF. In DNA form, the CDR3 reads TGCAGTGCTAGATTGGGTGGGAATCTGAACACTGAAGCTTTCTTT.

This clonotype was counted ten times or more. The CDR3 loop is CASNPGLTDTQYF. CDR3 nucleotides: TGTGCCAGCAACCCGGGGCTCACAGATACGCAGTATTTT. V usage is TRBV6-1 and J usage is TRBJ2-3; D is tentatively TRBD1 or TRBD2 (5 bases each). CDR1 and CDR2 from the germline V gene are MNHNS and SASEGT. The CDR3 spans 13 residues. V shed 7 bases and J shed 2 bases, with 10 bases lying between them.

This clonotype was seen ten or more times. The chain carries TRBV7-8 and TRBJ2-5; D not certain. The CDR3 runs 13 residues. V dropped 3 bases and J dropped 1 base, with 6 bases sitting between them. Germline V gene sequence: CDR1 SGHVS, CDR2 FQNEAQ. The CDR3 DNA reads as TGTGCCAGCAGCTTCCAGGCCCAAGAGACCCAGTACTTC. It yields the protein CASSFQAQETQYF.

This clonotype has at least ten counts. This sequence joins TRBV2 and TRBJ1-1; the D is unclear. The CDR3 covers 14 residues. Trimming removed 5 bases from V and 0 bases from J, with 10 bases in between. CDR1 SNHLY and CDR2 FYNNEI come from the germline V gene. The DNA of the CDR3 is TGTGCCAGCAGTATGCTCCCTATGAACACTGAAGCTTTCTTT. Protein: CASSMLPMNTEAFF.

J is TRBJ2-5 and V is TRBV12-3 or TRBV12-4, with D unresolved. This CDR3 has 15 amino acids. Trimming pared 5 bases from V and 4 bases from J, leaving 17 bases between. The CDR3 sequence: CASSPGSSYRETQYF. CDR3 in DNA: TGTGCCAGCAGTCCCGGTAGTAGCTATAGAGAGACCCAGTACTTC.

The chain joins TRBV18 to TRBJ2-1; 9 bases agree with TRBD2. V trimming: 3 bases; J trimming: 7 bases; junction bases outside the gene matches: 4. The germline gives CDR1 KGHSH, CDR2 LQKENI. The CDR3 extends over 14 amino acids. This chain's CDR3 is CASSPLSGRNEQFF. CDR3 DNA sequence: TGTGCCAGCTCACCTCTTAGCGGGAGAAATGAGCAGTTCTTC. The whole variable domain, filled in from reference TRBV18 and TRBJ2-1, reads NAGVMQNPRHLVRRRGQEARLRCSPMKGHSHVYWYRQLPEEGLKFMVYLQKENIIDESGMPKERFSAEFPKEGPSILRIQQVVRGDSAAYFCASSPLSGRNEQFFGPGTRLTVL.

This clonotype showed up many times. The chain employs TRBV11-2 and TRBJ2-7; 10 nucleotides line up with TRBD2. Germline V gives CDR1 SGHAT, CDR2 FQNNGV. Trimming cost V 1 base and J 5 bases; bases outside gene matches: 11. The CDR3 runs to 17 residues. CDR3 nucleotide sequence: TGTGCCAGCAGCTTAGGGTCTAGCGGGAGCCCTCCGGACGAGCAGTACTTC. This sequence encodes CASSLGSSGSPPDEQYF.

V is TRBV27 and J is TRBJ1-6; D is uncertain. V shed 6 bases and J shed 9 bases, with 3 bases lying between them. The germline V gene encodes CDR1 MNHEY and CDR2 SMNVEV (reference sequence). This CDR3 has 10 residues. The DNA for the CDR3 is TGTGCCAGCAGGGGTTCACCCCTCCACTTT. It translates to CASRGSPLHF.

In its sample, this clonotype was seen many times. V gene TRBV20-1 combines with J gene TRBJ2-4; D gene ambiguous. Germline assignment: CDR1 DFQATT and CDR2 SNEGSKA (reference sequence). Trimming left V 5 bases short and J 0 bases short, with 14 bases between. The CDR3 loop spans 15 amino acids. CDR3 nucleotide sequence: TGCAGTGCTGGTGGCTCAGCTCTAGCCAAAAACATTCAGTACTTC. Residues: CSAGGSALAKNIQYF.

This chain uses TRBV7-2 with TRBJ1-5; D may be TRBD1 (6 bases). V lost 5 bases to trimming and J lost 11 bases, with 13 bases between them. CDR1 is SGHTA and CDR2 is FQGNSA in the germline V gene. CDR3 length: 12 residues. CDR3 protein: CASSRNRETQHF. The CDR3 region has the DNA TGTGCCAGCAGCAGAAACAGGGAGACCCAGCATTTT.

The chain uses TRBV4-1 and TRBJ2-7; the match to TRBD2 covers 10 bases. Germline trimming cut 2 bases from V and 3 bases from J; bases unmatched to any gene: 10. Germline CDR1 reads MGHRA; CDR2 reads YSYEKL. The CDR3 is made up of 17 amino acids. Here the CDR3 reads CASSQTAGGTRFYEQYF. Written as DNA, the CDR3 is TGCGCCAGCAGCCAAACAGCGGGGGGGACCCGCTTCTACGAGCAGTACTTC.